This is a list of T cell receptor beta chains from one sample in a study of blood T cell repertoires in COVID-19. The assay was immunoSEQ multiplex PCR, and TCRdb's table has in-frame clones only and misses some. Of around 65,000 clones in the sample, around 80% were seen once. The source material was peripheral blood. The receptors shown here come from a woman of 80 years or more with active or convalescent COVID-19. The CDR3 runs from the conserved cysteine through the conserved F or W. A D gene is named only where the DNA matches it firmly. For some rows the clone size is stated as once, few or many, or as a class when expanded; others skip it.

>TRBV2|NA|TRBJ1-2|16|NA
TGTGCCAGCAAGACCCCGGCGGGACGGGATAACTATGGCTACACCTTC
CASKTPAGRDNYGYTF
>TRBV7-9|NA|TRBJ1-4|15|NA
TGTGCCAGCAGCTACGACGCGGGAGACCAACGAAAACTGTTTTTT
CASSYDAGDQRKLFF
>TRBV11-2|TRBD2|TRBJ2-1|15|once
TGTGCCAGCAGCTTAGCGGGGGGCTCCTACAATGAGCAGTTCTTC
CASSLAGGSYNEQFF
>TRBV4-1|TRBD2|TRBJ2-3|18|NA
TGCGCCAGTCGCCAGGGAGGGACTAGCGGGGGGAACACAGATACGCAGTATTTT
CASRQGGTSGGNTDTQYF
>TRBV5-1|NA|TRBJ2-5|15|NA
TGCGCCAGCAGCGCGGGTGACACCGGCCGAGAGACCCAGTACTTC
CASSAGDTGRETQYF
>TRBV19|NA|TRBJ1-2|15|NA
TGTGCCAGTTCCGCTCAGGCCGTTACTGTCTATGGCTACACCTTC
CASSAQAVTVYGYTF
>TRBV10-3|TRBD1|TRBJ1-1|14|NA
TGTGCCATCAGTGTTGACAGGGACAACACTGAAGCTTTCTTT
CAISVDRDNTEAFF
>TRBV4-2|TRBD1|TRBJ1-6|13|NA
TGTGCCAGCAGCCCAACAGGGGACTCACCCCTCCACTTT
CASSPTGDSPLHF
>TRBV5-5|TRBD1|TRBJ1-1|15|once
TGTGCCAGCAGCCTTAGGGACAGGGGACACACTGAAGCTTTCTTT
CASSLRDRGHTEAFF
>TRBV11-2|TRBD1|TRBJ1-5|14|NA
TGTGCCAGCAGCTCTGACAGGGGAAATCAGCCCCAGCATTTT
CASSSDRGNQPQHF
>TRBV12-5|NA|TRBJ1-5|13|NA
TGTGCTAGTGGTCCAGGGTTGGAGCAGCCCCAGCATTTT
CASGPGLEQPQHF
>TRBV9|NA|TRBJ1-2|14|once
TGTGCCAGCAGCGTAGCTGCAGGGTTTAGAGGCTACACCTTC
CASSVAAGFRGYTF
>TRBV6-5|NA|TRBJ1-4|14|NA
TGTGCCAGCGCTCTGACACCCCGTAATGAAAAACTGTTTTTT
CASALTPRNEKLFF
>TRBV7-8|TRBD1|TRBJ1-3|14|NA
TGTGCCAGCAGCCCGACAGGGATTCGGCGGACCATATATTTT
CASSPTGIRRTIYF
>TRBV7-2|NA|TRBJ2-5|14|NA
TGTGCCAGCAGACGCACTAGACCGCAAGAGACCCAGTACTTC
CASRRTRPQETQYF
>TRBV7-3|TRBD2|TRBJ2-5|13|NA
TGTGCCAGCAGCTTTGCAGCGGGGGAGACCCAGTACTTC
CASSFAAGETQYF
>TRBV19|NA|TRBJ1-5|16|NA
TGTGCCACCAAGGACACCCCCGGGTCTCTGAGCCAGCCCCAGCATTTT
CATKDTPGSLSQPQHF
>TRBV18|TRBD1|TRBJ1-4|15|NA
TGTGCCAGCTCACCATGGACAGGGGCCAATGAAAAACTGTTTTTT
CASSPWTGANEKLFF
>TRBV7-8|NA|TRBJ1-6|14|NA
TGTGCCAGCAGCTGGACAGCCGTTAATTCACCCCTCCACTTT
CASSWTAVNSPLHF
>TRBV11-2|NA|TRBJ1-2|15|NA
TGTGCCAGCAGCTTAGCCGGGGGGGGAGTTTATGGCTACACCTTC
CASSLAGGGVYGYTF
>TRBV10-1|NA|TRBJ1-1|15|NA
TGCGCCAGCAGCCCCGCGGGGGGCTCGAACACTGAAGCTTTCTTT
CASSPAGGSNTEAFF
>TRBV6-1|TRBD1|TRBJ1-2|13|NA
TGTGCCAGCAGTGAAGCAACAGGGGGTGGCTACACCTTC
CASSEATGGGYTF
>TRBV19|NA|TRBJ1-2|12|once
TGTGCCAGTACCCTCCGGGACTATGGCTACACCTTC
CASTLRDYGYTF
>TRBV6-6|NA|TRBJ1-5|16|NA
TGTGCCAGCAGTTCCGGGGGGGGGCACGGCAATCAGCCCCAGCATTTT
CASSSGGGHGNQPQHF
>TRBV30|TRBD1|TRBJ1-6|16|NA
TGTGCCTGGAGGGGTGGGACAGGTTTATATAATTCACCCCTCCACTTT
CAWRGGTGLYNSPLHF
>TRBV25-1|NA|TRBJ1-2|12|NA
TGTGCCAGCAGTGCAGGGGATTATGGCTACACCTTC
CASSAGDYGYTF
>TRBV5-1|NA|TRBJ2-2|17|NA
TGCGCCAGCAGCTTGTGGCGGGGCATCGGGGACACCGGGGAGCTGTTTTTT
CASSLWRGIGDTGELFF
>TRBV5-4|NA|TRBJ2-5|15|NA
TGTGCCAGCAGCCATCTTTCACAGGGCGGGCAGACCCAGTACTTC
CASSHLSQGGQTQYF